This T cell receptor (beta chain) was sequenced during a study of cytomegalovirus exposure and HLA in healthy donors. CDR3 length: 15 residues. Germline V lookup: CDR1 LNHDA, CDR2 SQIVND (reference sequence). The V end was cut by 4 bases, the J end by 3 bases, with 13 bases between. Assay: immunoSEQ multiplex PCR; the TCRdb copy retains only in-frame clones and omits some. The sample lists 150,000 to 200,000 clones, 84% occurring once. Study-level findings and limits: It was reportedly the case that the classifier diagnosed cytomegalovirus status with high specificity and sensitivity.

Among the approximately 130 subjects of the validation cohort, separate from the approximately 670-subject first cohort, were the donors. Concerning this clone: Its antigen is still unknown.

The sequence was obtained from a woman aged 18-29 years in good health and CMV-seropositive. Sequencing was carried out using PBMCs. The chain has TRBV19 and TRBJ1-5; D is undetermined. CDR3 sequence reads: CASSTPGAYNQPQHF. The CDR3 DNA reads as TGTGCCAGTAGTACACCGGGAGCCTACAATCAGCCCCAGCATTTT.